The text below deals with one TCR beta chain. These data belong to a study of cytomegalovirus exposure and HLA in healthy donors. The PCR used 60 Vbeta and 13 Jbeta primers. Generated by immunoSEQ multiplex PCR, the TCRdb table keeps only in-frame clones and is missing some. The sample carries fewer than 200,000 clones, roughly 84% recorded once. In germline, CDR1 is ENHRY, CDR2 SYGVKD. The CDR3 spans 12 residues. V gave up 10 bases and J gave up 8 bases, with 15 bases separating them. This clonotype was sampled from a male donor in good health and CMV-seronegative. The chain carries TRBV10-3 and TRBJ2-1, with D possibly TRBD1 on 6 matching bases. Sample: PBMCs. The CDR3 DNA follows: TGTGCCACCTCCCCAGGGGATGATGAGCAGTTCTTC. Encoded protein: CATSPGDDEQFF.